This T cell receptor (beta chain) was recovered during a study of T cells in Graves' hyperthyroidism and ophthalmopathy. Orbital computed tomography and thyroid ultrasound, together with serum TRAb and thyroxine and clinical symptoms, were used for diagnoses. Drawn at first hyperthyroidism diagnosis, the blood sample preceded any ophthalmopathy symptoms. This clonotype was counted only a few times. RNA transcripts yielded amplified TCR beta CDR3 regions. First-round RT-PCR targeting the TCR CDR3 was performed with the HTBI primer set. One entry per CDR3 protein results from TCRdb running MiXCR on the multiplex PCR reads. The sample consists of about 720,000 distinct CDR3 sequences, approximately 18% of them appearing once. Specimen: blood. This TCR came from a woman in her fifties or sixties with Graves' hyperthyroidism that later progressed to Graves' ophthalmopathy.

The CDR3 DNA reads as TGCGCCAGCAGCCTACCTGGGGACAGGCCGGCGCTGTATTTT. Residues: CASSLPGDRPALYF. This chain connects TRBV5-1 to TRBJ2-3; 8 bases line up with TRBD1. CDR1 and CDR2 from the germline V gene are SGHRS and YFSETQ. This CDR3 is built from 14 residues. V shed 4 bases, J shed 14 bases, and the junction held 15 bases outside the gene matches.